Listed here are 28 T cell receptor beta chains from one sample, sequenced in a study of T cell responses to AZD1222 COVID-19 vaccine. The repertoire was sequenced with immunoSEQ multiplex PCR; TCRdb's copy has only in-frame clones and lacks some. Here the sample spans around 100,000 clones, around 94% being singletons. The material sequenced was peripheral blood, taken on day 0 of AZD1222 vaccination. The receptors originated from an adult in good health.

The V and J genes are TRBV11-3 and TRBJ2-3; 7 bases fit TRBD2. The CDR3 length is 14 residues. Losses at the gene ends were 5 bases for V and 9 bases for J; bases not matched to a gene: 11. Germline loops: CDR1 SGHNT, CDR2 YENEEA. This chain's CDR3 is CASSLSGGGGTQYF. CDR3 DNA: TGTGCCAGCAGCCTTTCGGGGGGTGGAGGGACGCAGTATTTT.

This chain connects TRBV6-2 or TRBV6-3 to TRBJ2-7; no definite D call. The CDR3 length is 15 residues. V was pared by 1 base and J by 2 bases, with 12 bases between. Germline values: CDR1 MNHEY, CDR2 SVGEGT. CDR3 nucleotide sequence: TGTGCCAGCAGTTACTACGGCCTAGGCACCTACGAGCAGTACTTC. It codes for CASSYYGLGTYEQYF.

CDR3 sequence: CASSGTGGYNEQFF. The DNA of the CDR3 is TGTGCCAGCAGCGGGACAGGGGGATACAATGAGCAGTTCTTC. The chain uses TRBV9 and TRBJ2-1; the match to TRBD1 covers 10 bases. This CDR3 is 14 amino acids long. Trimming cost V 3 bases and J 4 bases; bases outside gene matches: 1. Germline CDR1 is SGDLS and CDR2 is YYNGEE.

This chain connects TRBV6-5 to TRBJ2-1; possible D gene TRBD2, 5 bases. From germline, CDR1 is MNHEY and CDR2 SVGAGI. The CDR3 contains 14 residues. The V and J ends lost 6 bases and 9 bases respectively, with 18 bases between them. The CDR3 is CASRMGNYEGEQFF. DNA for the CDR3: TGTGCCAGCAGGATGGGGAATTACGAGGGTGAGCAGTTCTTC.

The V and J genes are TRBV29-1 and TRBJ1-1; 9 bases line up with TRBD1. CDR1 is SQVTM and CDR2 is ANQGSEA in the germline V gene. The CDR3 length is 14 residues. The V gene end was trimmed by 6 bases and the J gene end by 5 bases; junction bases not matched to a gene: 10. The CDR3 DNA is TGCAGCGTGGAAAATACAGGGGGCATTACTGAAGCTTTCTTT. This gives the protein CSVENTGGITEAFF.

This clone is a singleton in its sample. The gene calls are TRBV9 and TRBJ1-1, with 7 positions matching TRBD1. CDR1 is SGDLS, CDR2 YYNGEE, per germline. The CDR3 length is 13 residues. V lost 5 bases and J lost 4; bases outside the gene matches: 5. The CDR3 DNA is TGTGCCAGCAGTCCAGCAGGGGGCACTGAAGCTTTCTTT. It specifies CASSPAGGTEAFF.

The V and J genes are TRBV28 and TRBJ1-4; D possibly corresponds to TRBD1 (5 bases). The V gene's germline CDR1 is MDHEN and CDR2 SYDVKM. The CDR3 extends over 15 amino acids. V lost 4 bases to trimming and J lost 4 bases, with 13 bases between them. CDR3 bases: TGTGCCAGCAGTTCCTACAGGCCCAGTAATGAAAAACTGTTTTTT. Translated, it gives CASSSYRPSNEKLFF.

This rearrangement joins TRBV12-3 or TRBV12-4 to TRBJ2-2; D gene unclear. This CDR3 comprises 11 residues. The V gene lost 4 bases and the J gene lost 3 bases, with 0 bases spanning the gap. CDR3 DNA sequence: TGTGCCAGCAGTTACACCGGGGAGCTGTTTTTT. This codes for CASSYTGELFF.

This sequence joins TRBV10-3 and TRBJ1-5; 10 bases fit TRBD1. Germline values: CDR1 ENHRY, CDR2 SYGVKD. J lost 4 bases, V lost 0 bases, and 3 bases had no gene match. This CDR3 contains 16 residues. The CDR3 loop reads CAISESGTGDNQPQHF. The CDR3 DNA sequence: TGTGCCATCAGTGAGTCCGGGACAGGGGATAATCAGCCCCAGCATTTT.

The V call is TRBV5-6, the J call TRBJ1-2, with unresolved D. V was pared by 2 bases and J by 4 bases, with 18 bases between. The CDR3 has 16 amino acids. Germline V gives CDR1 SGHDT, CDR2 YYEEEE. Here the CDR3 reads CASSFYGQLKPYGYTF. The CDR3 bases are TGTGCCAGCAGCTTCTACGGGCAACTAAAGCCCTATGGCTACACCTTC.

This chain uses TRBV11-1 with TRBJ1-6, with no clear D. The germline CDR1 and CDR2 sequences are SGHAT and FQDESV (reference sequence). CDR3 length: 12 amino acids. V lost 1 base and J 7 bases, leaving 2 bases between the germline ends. CDR3 in amino acids: CASSLGNSPLHF. In DNA, the CDR3 is TGTGCCAGCAGCTTAGGAAATTCACCCCTCCACTTT.

The chain employs TRBV27 and TRBJ1-5, with D perhaps TRBD1 (6 bases). The CDR3 runs 15 residues. V shed 6 bases and J shed 0 bases, with 12 bases lying between them. Per germline, CDR1 MNHEY and CDR2 SMNVEV (reference sequence). The CDR3 sequence is CASRLRGASNQPQHF. The CDR3 DNA reads as TGTGCCAGCAGGTTACGGGGGGCTAGCAATCAGCCCCAGCATTTT.

V gene TRBV14 combines with J gene TRBJ1-2; D is possibly TRBD1 (6 bases). Trimming removed 1 base from V and 8 bases from J, with 17 bases in between. CDR1 and CDR2 from the germline V gene are SGHDN and FVKESK. The CDR3 is 15 residues long. CDR3 sequence (DNA): TGTGCCAGCAGCCAAGTGAGAGGGGGTTTTGAAGGCTACACCTTC. Encoded protein: CASSQVRGGFEGYTF.

V usage is TRBV11-2 and J usage is TRBJ1-1, with D uncertain. The V and J ends lost 0 bases and 6 bases respectively, with 11 bases between them. CDR3 length: 14 residues. Looked up from germline, CDR1 is SGHAT and CDR2 is FQNNGV. CDR3 sequence: CASSLEGRAAEAFF. DNA of the CDR3: TGTGCCAGCAGCTTAGAAGGAAGGGCAGCTGAAGCTTTCTTT.

The chain carries TRBV6-5 and TRBJ1-2; a weak D match, TRBD1 (5 bases). V shed 0 bases and J shed 7 bases, with 9 bases lying between them. The CDR3 sequence is 13 residues long. Per the germline V gene, CDR1 is MNHEY and CDR2 is SVGAGI. The CDR3 bases are TGTGCCAGCAGTTACTCGGGGGTTTCTGGCTACACCTTC. Encoded protein: CASSYSGVSGYTF.

The CDR3 nucleotides read TGCGCCAGCAGCCAAGATTGGACGACAAATCAGCCCCAGCATTTT. It codes for CASSQDWTTNQPQHF. The J gene is TRBJ1-5, the V gene TRBV4-1; no clear D gene. The CDR3 consists of 15 residues. Germline assignment: CDR1 MGHRA and CDR2 YSYEKL. V shed 0 bases and J shed 4 bases, with 10 bases lying between them.

This clone was found once. Written as DNA, the CDR3 is TGTGCCAGCAGCCCCCAGAGGATGAACACTGAAGCTTTCTTT. As protein: CASSPQRMNTEAFF. The chain has TRBV7-2 and TRBJ1-1; D gene unclear. Germline CDR1 SGHTA, CDR2 FQGNSA. CDR3 size: 14 residues. Trimming pared 5 bases from V and 0 bases from J, leaving 10 bases between.

The CDR3 reads CASSEKPLRQGNQPQHF. The DNA for the CDR3 is TGTGCCAGCAGTGAAAAACCCCTCCGACAGGGCAATCAGCCCCAGCATTTT. The V gene is TRBV2, the J gene TRBJ1-5; D is perhaps TRBD1 (6 bases). CDR1 SNHLY and CDR2 FYNNEI come from the germline V gene. V dropped 2 bases and J dropped 2 bases, with 16 bases sitting between them. The length of the CDR3 is 17 residues.

The rearrangement joins TRBV5-6 to TRBJ1-5; D unresolved. The CDR3 spans 14 residues. The V end lost 3 bases, the J end lost 4 bases, and 11 bases lay between the germline ends. Germline V CDR1 and CDR2: SGHDT, YYEEEE. The CDR3 reads CASSSPTGNQPQHF. CDR3 DNA sequence: TGTGCCAGCAGCTCCCCAACCGGGAATCAGCCCCAGCATTTT.

This sequence joins TRBV6-5 and TRBJ1-5; D might be TRBD1 (5 bases). This CDR3 is built from 15 residues. The germline V gene has CDR1 MNHEY and CDR2 SVGAGI. Trimming stripped 4 bases from V and 1 base from J, with 11 bases between. The CDR3 DNA follows: TGTGCCAGCAGTTGGACGGAGGGGAGCAATCAGCCCCAGCATTTT. It specifies CASSWTEGSNQPQHF.

The chain links TRBV5-1 to TRBJ2-3; D remains ambiguous. Germline V gene data show CDR1 as SGHRS and CDR2 as YFSETQ. The length of the CDR3 is 15 residues. Trimming shortened V by 0 bases and J by 3 bases, and 11 bases separated the two germline ends. The DNA for the CDR3 is TGCGCCAGCAGCTTGGCCCTAGGGTCGACAGATACGCAGTATTTT. Its translation is CASSLALGSTDTQYF.

This clone was recorded only once. The chain joins TRBV5-1 to TRBJ1-1; tentative D call: TRBD1 (5 bases). Germline CDR1 reads SGHRS; CDR2 reads YFSETQ. V lost 7 bases and J 4 bases, leaving 17 bases between the germline ends. The CDR3 totals 14 residues. CDR3: CASSGGGAGTEAFF. The CDR3 DNA follows: TGCGCCAGCTCCGGGGGAGGGGCTGGCACTGAAGCTTTCTTT.

This chain joins TRBV19 and TRBJ1-5; TRBD1 might be the D (5 bases). The CDR3 has 16 amino acids. The germline gives CDR1 LNHDA, CDR2 SQIVND (reference sequence). Trimming shortened V by 6 bases and J by 2 bases, and 17 bases separated the two germline ends. In nucleotides, the CDR3 is TGTGCCAGTAGCTCCCCCGGGGGTTTGGGCAATCAGCCCCAGCATTTT. Protein product: CASSSPGGLGNQPQHF.

The gene calls are TRBV5-1 and TRBJ2-7, with TRBD1 matching over 8 bases. V trimming: 0 bases; J trimming: 3 bases; junction bases outside the gene matches: 2. The CDR3 extends over 14 amino acids. CDR1 is SGHRS, CDR2 YFSETQ, per germline. The DNA for the CDR3 is TGCGCCAGCAGCTTGGAGGACAGGGACTACGAGCAGTACTTC. This encodes CASSLEDRDYEQYF. The whole variable domain, remainder taken from reference TRBV5-1 and TRBJ2-7, is KAGVTQTPRYLIKTRGQQVTLSCSPISGHRSVSWYQQTPGQGLQFLFEYFSETQRNKGNFPGRFSGRQFSNSRSEMNVSTLELGDSALYLCASSLEDRDYEQYFGPGTRLTVT.

This sequence joins TRBV6-5 and TRBJ1-1; D is undetermined. The CDR3 covers 14 residues. V shed 4 bases and J shed 1 base, with 10 bases lying between them. Germline CDR1 reads MNHEY; CDR2 reads SVGAGI. The DNA of the CDR3 is TGTGCCAGCAGTTCCGCCTGGGGGAACACTGAAGCTTTCTTT. As protein: CASSSAWGNTEAFF.

With regard to this clone: This sample also contains other DNA sequences that code for the same CDR3. The rearrangement links TRBV27 to TRBJ1-6; D may be TRBD1 (6 bases). Deletions cut 2 bases from V and 0 bases from J, with 8 bases between. Germline-derived CDR1 and CDR2 are MNHEY and SMNVEV (reference sequence). CDR3 length: 16 amino acids. The CDR3 sequence is CASSLQGSSYNSPLHF. The CDR3 bases are TGTGCCAGCAGTTTACAGGGGAGCTCCTATAATTCACCCCTCCACTTT.

The V call is TRBV6-5, the J call TRBJ1-1; D not resolved. CDR1 is MNHEY, CDR2 SVGAGI, per germline. The CDR3 extends over 11 amino acids. V gave up 2 bases and J gave up 10 bases, with 8 bases separating them. CDR3 in amino acids: CASSYPPLAFF. The CDR3 nucleotides read TGTGCCAGCAGTTACCCCCCGTTAGCTTTCTTT.

The V gene is TRBV5-1, the J gene TRBJ1-1; 8 bases agree with TRBD1. Germline lookup yields CDR1 SGHRS and CDR2 YFSETQ. V dropped 4 bases and J dropped 1; count of bases not matched to a gene: 3. This CDR3 is 14 amino acids long. The CDR3 spells CASSAGQANTEAFF. The CDR3 bases are TGCGCCAGCAGCGCGGGACAGGCGAACACTGAAGCTTTCTTT.